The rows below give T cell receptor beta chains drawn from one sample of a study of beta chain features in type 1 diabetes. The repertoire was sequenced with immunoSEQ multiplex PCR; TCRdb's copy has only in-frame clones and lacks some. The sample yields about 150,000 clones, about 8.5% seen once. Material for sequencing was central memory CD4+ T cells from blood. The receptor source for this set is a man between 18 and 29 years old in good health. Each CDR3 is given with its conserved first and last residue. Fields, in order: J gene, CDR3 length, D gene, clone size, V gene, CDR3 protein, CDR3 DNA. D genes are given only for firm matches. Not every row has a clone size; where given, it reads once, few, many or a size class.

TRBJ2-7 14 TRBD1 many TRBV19 CASRPGQGLYEQYF TGTGCCAGTAGGCCGGGACAGGGCCTATACGAGCAGTACTTC
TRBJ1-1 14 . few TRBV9 CASSPRQRPTEAFF TGTGCCAGCAGCCCACGACAGAGACCCACTGAAGCTTTCTTT
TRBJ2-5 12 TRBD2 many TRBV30 CAWSVIAGSQYF TGTGCCTGGAGTGTGATAGCGGGGTCTCAGTACTTC
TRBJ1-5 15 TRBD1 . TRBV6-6 CASSPGTGNYQPQHF TGTGCCAGCAGTCCGGGGACAGGAAATTATCAGCCCCAGCATTTT
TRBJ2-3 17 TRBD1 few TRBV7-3 CASSLSQDRGGADTQYF TGTGCCAGCAGCTTATCCCAGGACAGGGGTGGGGCAGATACGCAGTATTTT
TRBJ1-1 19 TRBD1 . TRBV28 CASTTLIPGQGEFGTEAFF TGTGCCAGCACAACCCTGATTCCGGGACAGGGTGAGTTCGGCACTGAAGCTTTCTTT
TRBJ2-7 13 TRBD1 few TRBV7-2 CASSTRQGYEQYF TGTGCCAGCAGCACACGACAGGGCTACGAGCAGTACTTC
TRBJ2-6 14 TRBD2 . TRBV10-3 CAISVLGEGNVLTF TGTGCCATCAGTGTTTTGGGGGAGGGCAACGTCCTGACTTTC
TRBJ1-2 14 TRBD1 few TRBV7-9 CASSFAGTGVGYTF TGTGCCAGCAGCTTTGCCGGGACAGGGGTTGGCTACACCTTC
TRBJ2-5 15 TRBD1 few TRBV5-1 CASSFSGGHQETQYF TGCGCCAGCAGCTTCTCAGGGGGCCATCAAGAGACCCAGTACTTC
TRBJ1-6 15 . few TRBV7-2 CASSSNSGTQESSHF TGTGCCAGCAGCTCAAATTCCGGGACACAGGAATCCTCGCACTTT
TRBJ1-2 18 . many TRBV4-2 CASSQDTNAGPATYGYTF TGTGCCAGCAGCCAAGACACCAACGCAGGCCCGGCTACCTATGGCTACACCTTC
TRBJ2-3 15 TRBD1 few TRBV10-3 CAISTGQGVTDTQYF TGTGCCATCTCCACCGGACAGGGAGTAACAGATACGCAGTATTTT
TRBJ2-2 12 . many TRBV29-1 CSVEGRAGELFF TGCAGCGTTGAGGGCAGGGCCGGGGAGCTGTTTTTT
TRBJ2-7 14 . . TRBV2 CASRQGLFSYEQYF TGTGCCAGCCGACAGGGACTGTTCTCCTACGAGCAGTACTTC
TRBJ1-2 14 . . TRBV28 CASTDSRSNYGYTF TGTGCCAGCACCGACAGCCGATCCAACTATGGCTACACCTTC
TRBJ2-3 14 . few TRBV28 CASSPAANTDTQYF TGTGCCAGCAGTCCCGCCGCTAACACAGATACGCAGTATTTT
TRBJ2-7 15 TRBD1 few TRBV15 CATSERDRVWDEQYF TGTGCCACCAGCGAACGGGACAGGGTTTGGGACGAGCAGTACTTC
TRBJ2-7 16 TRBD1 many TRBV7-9 CASSLGPDRGAYEQYF TGTGCCAGCAGCTTAGGACCGGACAGGGGGGCCTACGAGCAGTACTTC
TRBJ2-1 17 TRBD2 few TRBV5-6 CASSLLAGVSGYNEQFF TGTGCCAGCAGCTTGCTAGCGGGAGTGAGTGGCTACAATGAGCAGTTCTTC
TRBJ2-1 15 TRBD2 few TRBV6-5 CASSYSGRAPNEQFF TGTGCCAGCAGTTACAGCGGGAGGGCTCCCAATGAGCAGTTCTTC
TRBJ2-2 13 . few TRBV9 CASSLQGPGELFF TGTGCCAGCAGTTTACAGGGACCCGGGGAGCTGTTTTTT
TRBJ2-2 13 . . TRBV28 CASSLFQTGELFF TGTGCCAGCAGTTTATTCCAGACCGGGGAGCTGTTTTTT
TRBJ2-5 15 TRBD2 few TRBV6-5 CASSYKLAGGETQYF TGTGCCAGCAGTTACAAGCTAGCGGGAGGGGAGACCCAGTACTTC
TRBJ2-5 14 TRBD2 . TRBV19 CASAQLAGGETQYF TGTGCCAGTGCCCAACTAGCGGGAGGAGAGACCCAGTACTTC
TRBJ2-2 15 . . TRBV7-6 CASRRDFLNTGELFF TGTGCCAGCAGAAGGGACTTTCTGAACACCGGGGAGCTGTTTTTT
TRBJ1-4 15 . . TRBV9 CASSVAGPGNEKLFF TGTGCCAGCAGCGTAGCAGGGCCCGGTAATGAAAAACTGTTTTTT
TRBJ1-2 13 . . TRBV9 CASSVDTDYGYTF TGTGCCAGCAGCGTAGATACAGATTATGGCTACACCTTC
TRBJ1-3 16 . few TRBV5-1 CASSSTRRGGGNTIYF TGCGCCAGCAGCTCCACACGGAGAGGGGGTGGAAACACCATATATTTT
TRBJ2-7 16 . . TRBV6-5 CASSYWVTDGAYEQYF TGTGCCAGCAGTTACTGGGTTACAGACGGGGCCTACGAGCAGTACTTC
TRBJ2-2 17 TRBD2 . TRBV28 CASTTPWGGSNTGELFF TGTGCCAGCACCACTCCCTGGGGGGGTTCGAACACCGGGGAGCTGTTTTTT
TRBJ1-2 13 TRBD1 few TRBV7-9 CASSAGTDYGYTF TGTGCCAGCAGCGCCGGGACAGACTATGGCTACACCTTC
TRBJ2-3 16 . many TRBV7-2 CASSLPTLTGTDTQYF TGTGCCAGCAGCTTACCGACGCTGACAGGCACAGATACGCAGTATTTT
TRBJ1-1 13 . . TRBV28 CASSLSRDTEAFF TGTGCCAGCAGTTTAAGCAGGGACACTGAAGCTTTCTTT
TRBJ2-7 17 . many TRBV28 CASSITSARGNLYEQYF TGTGCCAGCAGTATCACCTCCGCCAGGGGTAACCTCTACGAGCAGTACTTC
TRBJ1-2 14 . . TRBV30 CAGSGWASNYGYTF TGTGCGGGGAGTGGATGGGCCAGCAACTATGGCTACACCTTC
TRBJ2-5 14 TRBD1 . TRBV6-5 CASERTGAGETQYF TGTGCCAGCGAGAGGACAGGGGCGGGGGAGACCCAGTACTTC
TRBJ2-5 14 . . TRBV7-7 CASSQTSYQETQYF TGTGCCAGCAGCCAGACTTCGTACCAAGAGACCCAGTACTTC
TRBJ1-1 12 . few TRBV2 CASVLINTEAFF TGTGCCAGCGTTCTAATAAACACTGAAGCTTTCTTT
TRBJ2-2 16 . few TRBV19 CASSIEAGANTGELFF TGTGCCAGTAGTATAGAGGCCGGGGCGAACACCGGGGAGCTGTTTTTT
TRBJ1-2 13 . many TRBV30 CAWIRHWNYGYTF TGTGCCTGGATAAGACACTGGAACTATGGCTACACCTTC
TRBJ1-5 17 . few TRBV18 CASSPQGGGDSNQPQHF TGTGCCAGCTCACCACAAGGTGGAGGGGATAGCAATCAGCCCCAGCATTTT
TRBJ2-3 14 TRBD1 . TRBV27 CASSWDRVADTQYF TGTGCCAGCAGTTGGGACAGGGTGGCAGATACGCAGTATTTT
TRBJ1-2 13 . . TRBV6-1 CATSRGGNYGYTF TGTGCCACCTCCCGCGGGGGTAACTATGGCTACACCTTC
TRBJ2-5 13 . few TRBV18 CASSPPPGETQYF TGTGCCAGCTCACCACCTCCAGGGGAGACCCAGTACTTC
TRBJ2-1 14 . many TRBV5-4 CASSLSDSYNEQFF TGTGCCAGCAGCTTGAGCGACTCCTACAATGAGCAGTTCTTC
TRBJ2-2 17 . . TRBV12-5 CASGLATEAGNTGELFF TGTGCTAGTGGTTTGGCCACCGAAGCGGGTAACACCGGGGAGCTGTTTTTT
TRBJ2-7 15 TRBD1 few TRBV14 CASSLLDRGQYEQYF TGTGCCAGCAGCCTTTTGGACAGGGGCCAGTACGAGCAGTACTTC
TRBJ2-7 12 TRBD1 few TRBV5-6 CASNTGVGEQYF TGTGCCAGCAATACAGGGGTTGGAGAGCAGTACTTC
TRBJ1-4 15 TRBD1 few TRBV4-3 CASSQELQGYEKLFF TGCGCCAGCAGCCAAGAACTACAGGGGTATGAAAAACTGTTTTTT